Listed here are 3 T cell receptor beta chains from one sample, sequenced in a study of brain T cells in children with intractable seizures. The table came from immunoSEQ multiplex PCR; TCRdb's copy has only in-frame clones and leaves some out. This table holds 340,000 or so clones, over 85% found once. Time point of the sample: blood from clinic visit 5 months post-surgery; TSC patient then seizure free. The sequences come from peripheral blood, collected 4 to 6 months after surgery. These receptors all stem from a boy under two years old with tuberous sclerosis and intractable seizures.

This sequence joins TRBV19 and TRBJ1-1, with 10 nucleotides matching TRBD1. This CDR3 has 15 residues. The germline V gene encodes CDR1 LNHDA and CDR2 SQIVND (reference sequence). Trimming removed 5 bases from V and 5 bases from J; junction bases left unmatched: 8. The CDR3 here is CASSPKTGGRTEAFF. DNA for the CDR3: TGTGCCAGTAGTCCTAAGACAGGGGGCAGGACTGAAGCTTTCTTT.

The chain couples TRBV27 to TRBJ2-5; 11 bases map to TRBD2. Germline V lookup: CDR1 MNHEY, CDR2 SMNVEV (reference sequence). V shed 7 bases, J shed 5 bases, and the junction held 9 bases outside the gene matches. The CDR3 has 15 amino acids. Written as DNA, the CDR3 is TGTGCCAGCACCCCCACTCGGACTAGCGGGGAGACCCAGTACTTC. It is translated as CASTPTRTSGETQYF.

The chain combines TRBV7-9 with TRBJ1-5; D is undetermined. Trimming took 8 bases from V and 5 from J, leaving 13 bases between them. Germline CDR1 and CDR2: SEHNR and FQNEAQ (reference sequence). This CDR3 spans 13 amino acids. The CDR3 DNA follows: TGTGCCAGCGCTACCGGTCACTATCAGCCCCAGCATTTT. Translated, it gives CASATGHYQPQHF.